The clone carrying this TCR beta chain is categorized as medium-sized (0.01 to 0.1%). TCRdb analysed the 5' RACE reads with MiXCR anew, one entry per CDR3 protein. In the table there are under 60,000 distinct CDR3 sequences, approximately 8% of which are singletons. Trimming removed 6 bases at V and 6 bases at J, with 20 bases between. The CDR3 is 15 amino acids. The record originates from a study of early T cells in non-severe SARS-CoV-2 infection. The TCR comes from an adult who was a healthcare worker with PCR-confirmed SARS-CoV-2 infection or an uninfected control (not recorded which). The sample comprised whole blood. V gene TRBV12-3 or TRBV12-4 combines with J gene TRBJ1-1; D is perhaps TRBD1 (6 bases). The CDR3 region is CASSPWGRVGSEAFF. The DNA of the CDR3 is TGTGCCAGCAGCCCCTGGGGGCGCGTGGGGTCTGAAGCTTTCTTT.